This TCR beta chain is from a study of pediatric ulcerative colitis. Findings and limits, study-wide: Rectal repertoires separated controls, mild-moderate and acute severe colitis. Ulcerative colitis patients shared more blood-rectal clones than controls.

Method: immunoSEQ multiplex PCR; TCRdb's copy keeps in-frame clones and lacks some. The repertoire holds about 64,000 clones, with about 90% as singletons. Worth noting for this clone: The antigen is undetermined.

Trimming shortened V by 4 bases and J by 2 bases, and 8 bases separated the two germline ends. Germline CDR1 reads MNHEY; CDR2 reads SMNVEV (reference sequence). The CDR3 loop spans 13 amino acids. The blood sample was taken during the colonoscopy visit. J is TRBJ1-2 and V is TRBV27; D remains ambiguous. Source material: blood. The sequence derives from a boy younger than 18 with severe ulcerative colitis. This chain's CDR3 is CASSWGPNYGYTF. Here the CDR3 DNA reads TGTGCCAGCAGTTGGGGTCCCAACTATGGCTACACCTTC.